The next 14 T cell receptor beta chains were all read from a single sample in a study of blood T cell repertoires in COVID-19. Clones were sequenced by immunoSEQ multiplex PCR, and TCRdb holds only the in-frame ones, with some missing. The repertoire holds more than 140,000 clones, about 86% seen once, with around 8.5% in the top ten. What was sequenced was peripheral blood. These receptors originate from a woman aged 55 to 70 with acute or convalescent COVID-19.

The sample holds one count of this clone. The genes are TRBV2 and TRBJ2-5; 7 positions match TRBD2. Germline CDR1 reads SNHLY; CDR2 reads FYNNEI. The CDR3 has 13 amino acids. With V trimmed by 4 bases and J by 4 bases, 3 bases remained unmatched. The CDR3 region is CASSGGTIETQYF. DNA for the CDR3: TGTGCCAGCAGTGGCGGGACTATAGAGACCCAGTACTTC.

The chain combines TRBV28 with TRBJ1-1; 12 nucleotides match TRBD1. The CDR3 length is 16 residues. Per germline, CDR1 MDHEN and CDR2 SYDVKM. Losses at the gene ends were 5 bases for V and 1 base for J; bases not matched to a gene: 5. CDR3 region: CASSPGQGAGNTEAFF. As DNA, the CDR3 is TGTGCCAGCAGTCCGGGACAGGGGGCAGGGAACACTGAAGCTTTCTTT.

The chain recombines TRBV3-1 (or the pseudogene TRBV3-2) with TRBJ2-7; TRBD1 might be the D (6 bases). Germline V gene data show CDR1 as LGHDT and CDR2 as YNNKEL (reference sequence). The CDR3 contains 13 residues. V shed 5 bases and J shed 4 bases, with 12 bases lying between them. In nucleotides, the CDR3 is TGTGCCAGCAGCTACGGGACACTTTACGAGCAGTACTTC. Translation: CASSYGTLYEQYF.

The chain uses TRBV7-8 and TRBJ1-2; 11 bases match TRBD1. Germline CDR1 and CDR2: SGHVS and FQNEAQ. V lost 1 base to trimming and J lost 5 bases; unmatched junction nucleotides: 9. The CDR3 runs 17 residues. CDR3 coding DNA: TGTGCCAGCAGCTTAGGGACAGGGGGCCGTAGGCCATATGGCTACACCTTC. Protein: CASSLGTGGRRPYGYTF.

The rearrangement uses TRBV7-8 and TRBJ1-5; TRBD1 aligns across 7 bases. V trimming: 2 bases; J trimming: 3 bases; junction bases outside the gene matches: 10. The CDR3 extends over 17 amino acids. Germline CDR1 SGHVS, CDR2 FQNEAQ. Written as DNA, the CDR3 is TGTGCCAGCAGCTTACCGTATAGGACAGGACCCAATCAGCCCCAGCATTTT. This translates into CASSLPYRTGPNQPQHF.

The chain couples TRBV7-6 to TRBJ2-2; a possible D gene is TRBD1 (5 bases). V dropped 5 bases and J dropped 2 bases, with 9 bases sitting between them. From germline, CDR1 is SGHVS and CDR2 FNYEAQ. This CDR3 region has 14 residues. CDR3 nucleotides: TGTGCCAGCAGCCAGGGCTTTAACACCGGGGAGCTGTTTTTT. This sequence encodes CASSQGFNTGELFF. Variable domain in full (rest from reference TRBV7-6 and TRBJ2-2): GAGVSQSPRYKVTKRGQDVALRCDPISGHVSLYWYRQALGQGPEFLTYFNYEAQQDKSGLPNDRFSAERPEGSISTLTIQRTEQRDSAMYRCASSQGFNTGELFFGEGSRLTVL.

J is TRBJ1-2 and V is TRBV6-6; D not certain. Germline CDR1 reads MNHNY; CDR2 reads SVGAGI (reference sequence). V lost 2 bases and J 1 base, leaving 11 bases between the germline ends. This CDR3 contains 15 residues. The CDR3 DNA follows: TGTGCCAGCAGTTACGATAGTACCCTTAACTATGGCTACACCTTC. Amino acids: CASSYDSTLNYGYTF.

In the case of this clone: Compared with germline, one end of the junction differs, possibly owing to a read error. J is TRBJ2-3 and V is TRBV5-1; TRBD1 aligns across 10 bases. The CDR3 has 15 amino acids. CDR1 SGHRS and CDR2 YFSETQ come from the germline V gene. CDR3 sequence (DNA): TGCGCCAGCAGCTTGGGGACAGGGGGGTCCCCCGGCCAAACATTT. Amino acids: CASSLGTGGSPGQTF. Variable domain in full (rest from reference TRBV5-1 and TRBJ2-3): KAGVTQTPRYLIKTRGQQVTLSCSPISGHRSVSWYQQTPGQGLQFLFEYFSETQRNKGNFPGRFSGRQFSNSRSEMNVSTLELGDSALYLCASSLGTGGSPGQTFGPGTRLTVL.

CDR3 amino acids: CASSLHRVAYEQYF. CDR3 nucleotides: TGTGCCAGCAGCTTACACAGGGTTGCCTACGAGCAGTACTTC. The rearrangement links TRBV7-8 to TRBJ2-7; possible D gene TRBD1, 6 bases. Germline V CDR1 and CDR2: SGHVS, FQNEAQ. Trimming shortened V by 2 bases and J by 2 bases, and 10 bases separated the two germline ends. This CDR3 region has 14 residues. Full variable domain (rest looked up from reference TRBV7-8 and TRBJ2-7): GAGVSQSPRYKVAKRGQDVALRCDPISGHVSLFWYQQALGQGPEFLTYFQNEAQLDKSGLPSDRFFAERPEGSVSTLKIQRTQQEDSAVYLCASSLHRVAYEQYFGPGTRLTVT.

The rearrangement uses TRBV5-1 and TRBJ2-1, with 13 bases matching TRBD2. Trimming cost V 0 bases and J 2 bases; bases outside gene matches: 2. In germline, CDR1 is SGHRS, CDR2 YFSETQ. This CDR3 comprises 17 residues. The CDR3 loop reads CASSLATSGGAYNEQFF. Written as DNA, the CDR3 is TGCGCCAGCAGCTTGGCCACTAGCGGGGGGGCCTACAATGAGCAGTTCTTC.

The CDR3 spells CATSDPQGADRKTQYF. CDR3 bases: TGTGCCACCAGTGATCCACAGGGGGCCGACAGGAAGACCCAGTACTTC. The chain recombines TRBV24-1 with TRBJ2-5, with 9 bases lining up with TRBD1. Unmatched junction bases numbered 10, after V lost 3 bases and J lost 6 bases. This CDR3 has 16 amino acids. Germline values: CDR1 KGHDR, CDR2 SFDVKD.

The V gene is TRBV5-1, the J gene TRBJ2-5; 9 bases line up with TRBD1. Germline CDR1 SGHRS, CDR2 YFSETQ. CDR3 length equals 16 residues. J gave up 1 base and V 2 bases, and 6 bases lay outside the gene matches. The CDR3 sequence: CASSFRGQGPQETQYF. In nucleotides, the CDR3 is TGCGCCAGCAGCTTCCGGGGACAGGGCCCCCAAGAGACCCAGTACTTC. The variable domain in full, completed from reference TRBV5-1 and TRBJ2-5, reads KAGVTQTPRYLIKTRGQQVTLSCSPISGHRSVSWYQQTPGQGLQFLFEYFSETQRNKGNFPGRFSGRQFSNSRSEMNVSTLELGDSALYLCASSFRGQGPQETQYFGPGTRLLVL.

This clone was seen a handful of times. The genes are TRBV18 and TRBJ1-2; D possibly corresponds to TRBD1 (6 bases). Trimming shortened V by 4 bases and J by 6 bases, and 9 bases separated the two germline ends. This CDR3 region has 12 residues. Germline assignment: CDR1 KGHSH and CDR2 LQKENI. CDR3 in amino acids: CASSLQGNGYTF. The CDR3 nucleotides are TGTGCCAGCTCACTCCAGGGGAATGGCTACACCTTC.

J is TRBJ2-7 and V is TRBV3-1 (or the pseudogene TRBV3-2); no definite D call. CDR1 LGHDT and CDR2 YNNKEL come from the germline V gene (reference sequence). The CDR3 length is 16 residues. V lost 2 bases to trimming and J lost 0 bases, with 14 bases between them. DNA of the CDR3: TGTGCCAGCAGCCAACCCAGACAAACGAGCTCCTACGAGCAGTACTTC. This translates into CASSQPRQTSSYEQYF.